The 22 T cell receptor beta chains given below trace back to one sample, sequenced in a study of blood T cell repertoires in COVID-19. Clones were read by immunoSEQ multiplex PCR, and TCRdb kept only the in-frame ones, dropping some. The repertoire holds thousands of clones, with 80% to 90% as singletons. Source material: peripheral blood. The receptors originated from a human donor in a cohort sampled during active COVID-19.

The J gene is TRBJ2-7, the V gene TRBV7-9; perhaps TRBD2 as D (6 bases). The germline V gene encodes CDR1 SEHNR and CDR2 FQNEAQ (reference sequence). V gave up 5 bases and J gave up 7 bases, with 24 bases separating them. The CDR3 has 16 amino acids. The CDR3 DNA sequence: TGTGCCAGCAGCCCCCTGTCCGGGAGAGGGGATGGGGAGCAGTACTTC. Its translation: CASSPLSGRGDGEQYF.

The J gene is TRBJ2-7, the V gene TRBV28; D is unclear. Trimming pared 3 bases from V and 4 bases from J, leaving 13 bases between. The germline gives CDR1 MDHEN, CDR2 SYDVKM. This CDR3 is 14 amino acids long. The CDR3 bases are TGTGCCAGCAGTTTTTCACCACGCCAGTACGAGCAGTACTTC. Translation gives CASSFSPRQYEQYF.

The chain links TRBV6-4 to TRBJ2-1; perhaps TRBD1 as D (5 bases). The V and J ends lost 3 bases and 5 bases respectively, with 8 bases between them. The CDR3 runs 13 residues. Germline loops: CDR1 MRHNA, CDR2 SNTAGT. The CDR3 DNA reads TGTGCCAGCAGTGATGGGGCAAACAATGAGCAGTTCTTC. This translates into CASSDGANNEQFF.

The gene calls are TRBV7-8 and TRBJ1-2, with D maybe TRBD1 (6 bases). V was pared by 0 bases and J by 4 bases, with 21 bases between. CDR3 length equals 18 residues. In germline, CDR1 is SGHVS, CDR2 FQNEAQ. CDR3: CASSLAYRAPAISYGYTF. The CDR3 DNA is TGTGCCAGCAGCTTAGCTTACAGGGCCCCAGCTATTAGCTATGGCTACACCTTC.

This clone was observed once. V is TRBV5-1 and J is TRBJ2-7, with D maybe TRBD2 (5 bases). This CDR3 is built from 15 residues. V was cut by 3 bases and J by 7 bases, with 20 bases left in between. Germline V gene sequence: CDR1 SGHRS, CDR2 YFSETQ. DNA for the CDR3: TGCGCCAGCAGCTCGTCAAGCGGATTCCTAGGAGAGCAGTACTTC. Protein sequence: CASSSSSGFLGEQYF. Using reference TRBV5-1 and TRBJ2-7 for the parts outside the CDR3, the full variable domain is KAGVTQTPRYLIKTRGQQVTLSCSPISGHRSVSWYQQTPGQGLQFLFEYFSETQRNKGNFPGRFSGRQFSNSRSEMNVSTLELGDSALYLCASSSSSGFLGEQYFGPGTRLTVT.

CDR3 nucleotide sequence: TGCGCCAGCAGTGCCCCTCCTCGGGACAGGGTGAACACCGGGGAGCTGTTTTTT. This sequence encodes CASSAPPRDRVNTGELFF. The chain is built from TRBV10-1 and TRBJ2-2, with 9 bases that match TRBD1. Germline-derived CDR1 and CDR2 are WNHNN and SYGVQD (reference sequence). With V trimmed by 4 bases and J by 1 base, 10 bases remained unmatched. This CDR3 has 18 amino acids.

The gene calls are TRBV6-5 and TRBJ2-5; 9 bases line up with TRBD2. The V segment lost 6 bases and the J segment 5 bases; nucleotides outside the gene matches: 7. The CDR3 totals 14 residues. Germline V gives CDR1 MNHEY, CDR2 SVGAGI. The DNA of the CDR3 is TGTGCCAGCAGAGCCGGGACTAGCTGGGAGACCCAGTACTTC. It translates to CASRAGTSWETQYF.

The CDR3 loop reads CASSDRSGSAYEQYF. The CDR3 bases are TGCGCCAGCAGCGACCGGAGCGGGAGTGCCTACGAGCAGTACTTC. The chain carries TRBV5-1 and TRBJ2-7; TRBD2 matches 8 bases. The CDR3 consists of 15 residues. Losses at the gene ends were 4 bases for V and 2 bases for J; bases not matched to a gene: 8. CDR1 SGHRS and CDR2 YFSETQ come from the germline V gene.

This rearrangement joins TRBV5-1 to TRBJ2-1; 12 bases line up with TRBD2. V lost 5 bases to trimming and J lost 7 bases; unmatched junction nucleotides: 7. CDR1 is SGHRS, CDR2 YFSETQ, per germline. This CDR3 has 15 amino acids. The DNA for the CDR3 is TGCGCCAGCAGACCGACTAGCGGGAGCTCGAATGAGCAGTTCTTC. It translates to CASRPTSGSSNEQFF.

This clone showed up just once. The chain recombines TRBV4-1 with TRBJ2-7; 8 bases fit TRBD2. Germline V gives CDR1 MGHRA, CDR2 YSYEKL. The CDR3 length is 17 residues. After removal of 3 bases from V and 4 bases from J, the junction contained 14 bases not matched to a gene. In DNA, the CDR3 is TGCGCCAGCAGCCACCCCGGGGCCGGGACTAGTGCTTACGAGCAGTACTTC. It encodes CASSHPGAGTSAYEQYF.

The table lists this clone with a count of one. V is TRBV5-5 and J is TRBJ1-1; TRBD1 aligns across 10 bases. Germline values: CDR1 SGHKS, CDR2 YYEKEE (reference sequence). This CDR3 has 18 residues. Losses at the gene ends were 1 base for V and 4 bases for J; bases not matched to a gene: 13. CDR3 DNA: TGTGCCAGCAGCTTGCACACAACCTGGACAGGGGGGATCACTGAAGCTTTCTTT. This encodes CASSLHTTWTGGITEAFF. The whole variable domain, remainder taken from reference TRBV5-5 and TRBJ1-1, is DAGVTQSPTHLIKTRGQQVTLRCSPISGHKSVSWYQQVLGQGPQFIFQYYEKEERGRGNFPDRFSARQFPNYSSELNVNALLLGDSALYLCASSLHTTWTGGITEAFFGQGTRLTVV.

The chain carries TRBV7-9 and TRBJ2-7; 8 bases match TRBD2. CDR1 SEHNR and CDR2 FQNEAQ come from the germline V gene (reference sequence). Trimming removed 4 bases from V and 5 bases from J; junction bases left unmatched: 7. CDR3 length: 14 residues. CDR3: CASSSPGGTHEQYF. The DNA of the CDR3 is TGTGCCAGCAGCTCTCCGGGAGGGACTCACGAGCAGTACTTC.

V gene TRBV24-1 combines with J gene TRBJ2-5; D is perhaps TRBD2 (6 bases). The germline V and J ends were trimmed by 0 bases and 4 bases, with 14 bases remaining between them. The CDR3 totals 16 residues. Per germline, CDR1 KGHDR and CDR2 SFDVKD. This CDR3 reads CATSDLQFGGRETQYF. The DNA of the CDR3 is TGTGCCACCAGTGATTTGCAGTTCGGGGGTAGAGAGACCCAGTACTTC.

The J gene is TRBJ2-5, the V gene TRBV6-1; 11 bases line up with TRBD1. With V trimmed by 0 bases and J by 4 bases, 4 bases remained unmatched. Germline values: CDR1 MNHNS, CDR2 SASEGT. The CDR3 is 16 residues long. As DNA, the CDR3 is TGTGCCAGCAGTGAAGCGGACGGGACAGGGGGAGAGACCCAGTACTTC. This gives the protein CASSEADGTGGETQYF.

This chain connects TRBV4-2 to TRBJ1-4, with D unclear. V dropped 4 bases and J dropped 8 bases, with 14 bases sitting between them. Per germline, CDR1 LGHNA and CDR2 YNFKEQ. This CDR3 is built from 14 residues. The CDR3 sequence: CASSPVYDLEKLFF. CDR3 DNA sequence: TGTGCCAGCAGCCCCGTCTATGATCTCGAAAAACTGTTTTTT.

The rearrangement links TRBV10-2 to TRBJ2-7; a possible D gene is TRBD1 (6 bases). Germline lookup yields CDR1 WSHSY and CDR2 SAAADI. This CDR3 contains 13 residues. Deletions cut 5 bases from V and 1 base from J, with 9 bases between. The CDR3 DNA is TGCGCCAGCAGTCCCGACAGGTCCTACGAGCAGTACTTC. As protein: CASSPDRSYEQYF.

The chain carries TRBV12-5 and TRBJ2-4; no clear D. The ends were cut back, 2 bases at V and 0 bases at J, with 14 bases in the middle. Germline CDR1 LGHNT, CDR2 FRNRAP. CDR3 length: 17 residues. CDR3 sequence reads: CASGLSPFDLAKNIQYF. The CDR3 DNA is TGTGCTAGTGGTTTGTCCCCCTTTGACTTAGCCAAAAACATTCAGTACTTC.

This clone was seen only once. The chain is built from TRBV10-3 and TRBJ1-4; D uncertain. The CDR3 length is 13 residues. V was shortened by 0 bases and J by 8 bases, with 7 bases between the two germline ends. The germline V gene has CDR1 ENHRY and CDR2 SYGVKD. The CDR3 DNA follows: TGTGCCATCAGTGAGTCGGGCCCCGAAAAACTGTTTTTT. The encoded protein is CAISESGPEKLFF.

Here the CDR3 reads CASSLEAGVRETQYF. The DNA of the CDR3 is TGCGCCAGCAGCTTGGAAGCGGGAGTACGGGAGACCCAGTACTTC. The chain employs TRBV5-1 and TRBJ2-5; 8 bases match TRBD2. CDR3 length: 15 residues. The germline V gene encodes CDR1 SGHRS and CDR2 YFSETQ. J lost 5 bases, V lost 0 bases, and 6 bases had no gene match.

V is TRBV6-1 and J is TRBJ2-2, with D tentatively TRBD2 (5 bases). Between the trimmed V and J ends, which lost 1 base and 7 bases, there was a span of 7 bases. The CDR3 has 13 amino acids. Germline CDR1 MNHNS, CDR2 SASEGT. Here the CDR3 reads CASSEVGVGELFF. CDR3 in DNA: TGTGCCAGCAGTGAAGTCGGGGTCGGGGAGCTGTTTTTT.

The chain couples TRBV27 to TRBJ1-5; TRBD1 might be the D (6 bases). The V gene lost 7 bases and the J gene lost 0 bases, with 13 bases spanning the gap. CDR3 length: 15 residues. In germline, CDR1 is MNHEY, CDR2 SMNVEV (reference sequence). CDR3 protein: CASKFAGDSNQPQHF. CDR3 DNA: TGTGCCAGCAAGTTCGCAGGGGATAGCAATCAGCCCCAGCATTTT.

This clone occurred once. The rearrangement joins TRBV9 to TRBJ2-6; D unresolved. CDR1 and CDR2 from the germline V gene are SGDLS and YYNGEE. There are 17 residues in the CDR3. Trimming pared 0 bases from V and 2 bases from J, leaving 12 bases between. The DNA of the CDR3 is TGTGCCAGCAGCGTAGAATACCTGCCGGCTGGGGCCAACGTCCTGACTTTC. Protein product: CASSVEYLPAGANVLTF.